This TCR beta chain was profiled in a study of cytomegalovirus exposure and HLA in healthy donors. Study-level points and caveats: According to a subsequent analysis, TCR clusters from the first cohort were inclined to appear together in the 110 or so validation repertoires. Most observed TCR sequences were rare, whereas some public TCRs were detected in many donors.

About this clone itself: Its antigen is undetermined.

Data came from immunoSEQ multiplex PCR; TCRdb stores just in-frame clones and leaves some out. Among 250,000 to 300,000 clones listed, approximately 86% were seen once. This sequence originates from a woman aged 18-29 years in good health and CMV-seronegative. The sample taken for sequencing was PBMCs.

The CDR3, as DNA: TGTGCCACCAACGCGTTCGGGAGCGGGGGCCCCGGGTACAATGAGCAGTTCTTC. Its protein is CATNAFGSGGPGYNEQFF. V is TRBV27 and J is TRBJ2-1; 8 nucleotides line up with TRBD2. CDR1 is MNHEY and CDR2 is SMNVEV in the germline V gene (reference sequence). The CDR3 spans 18 residues. The V segment lost 10 bases and the J segment 4 bases; nucleotides outside the gene matches: 21.